This TCR beta chain is from a study of T cells in Graves' hyperthyroidism and ophthalmopathy. Study details: The initial diagnosis was the point when peripheral blood was collected, ahead of any treatment.

What was amplified from RNA transcripts were TCR beta CDR3 regions. HTBI primers were the set used in a first-round RT-PCR of the TCR CDR3. Each CDR3 protein is one row after TCRdb ran MiXCR on the multiplex PCR reads. The data contain hundreds of thousands of distinct CDR3 sequences, under 15% of them singletons. In this sample, this clonotype turned up many times. The CDR3 extends over 15 amino acids. Trimming shortened V by 4 bases and J by 2 bases, and 11 bases separated the two germline ends. Per the germline V gene, CDR1 is MNHEY and CDR2 is SVGAGI. The V gene is TRBV6-5, the J gene TRBJ2-2; no reliable D call. Sequenced material: blood. The sequence was obtained from a woman aged 40 to 50 with Graves' ophthalmopathy. This CDR3 reads CASSWAGANTGELFF. The DNA of the CDR3 is TGTGCCAGCAGTTGGGCCGGAGCTAACACCGGGGAGCTGTTTTTT.